The clone carrying this TCR beta chain occurred a few times. The sample is drawn from a study of T cells in Graves' hyperthyroidism and ophthalmopathy. Study overall: The blood sample was taken at first diagnosis, before treatment began.

CDR1 LNHNV and CDR2 YYDKDF come from the germline V gene (reference sequence). The V and J ends lost 2 bases and 4 bases respectively, with 11 bases between them. This CDR3 has 15 amino acids. TCR beta CDR3 regions were amplified from RNA. HTBI primers were the set used in a first-round RT-PCR of the TCR CDR3. TCRdb recomputed calls from the multiplex PCR reads with MiXCR, one row per CDR3 protein. The sample has about 640,000 distinct CDR3 sequences, roughly 20% seen once. Under 3 months was the duration of disease in ophthalmopathy patients, who also had a Clinical Activity Score of at least 3 and a NOSPECS grade of at least 4. The diagnostic basis comprised clinical symptoms, serum thyroxine and TRAb, thyroid ultrasound and orbital computed tomography.

The sequenced sample was blood. The TCR originated in a young man with Graves' ophthalmopathy. The gene calls are TRBV15 and TRBJ1-4, with D perhaps TRBD1 (6 bases). The DNA of the CDR3 is TGTGCCACCAGCAGAACCGGACAGCTTAATGAAAAACTGTTTTTT. Amino acid sequence: CATSRTGQLNEKLFF. The complete variable domain, with remaining parts taken from reference TRBV15 and TRBJ1-4, reads DAMVIQNPRYQVTQFGKPVTLSCSQTLNHNVMYWYQQKSSQAPKLLFHYYDKDFNNEADTPDNFQSRRPNTSFCFLDIRSPGLGDTAMYLCATSRTGQLNEKLFFGSGTQLSVL.